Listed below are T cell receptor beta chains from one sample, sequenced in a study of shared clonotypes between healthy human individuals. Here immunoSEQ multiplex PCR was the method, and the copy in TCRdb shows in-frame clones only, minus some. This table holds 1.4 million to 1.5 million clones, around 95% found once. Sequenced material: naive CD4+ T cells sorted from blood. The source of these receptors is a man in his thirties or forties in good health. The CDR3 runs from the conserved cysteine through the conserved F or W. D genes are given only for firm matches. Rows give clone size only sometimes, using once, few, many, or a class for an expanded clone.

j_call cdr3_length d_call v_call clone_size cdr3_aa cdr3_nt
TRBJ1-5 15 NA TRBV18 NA CASSGAGDHNQPQHF TGTGCCAGCTCGGGAGCAGGGGACCATAATCAGCCCCAGCATTTT
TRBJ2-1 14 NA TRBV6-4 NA CASRRETIANEQFF TGTGCCAGCAGACGGGAGACGATCGCGAATGAGCAGTTCTTC
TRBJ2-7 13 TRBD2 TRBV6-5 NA CASSLGLAGVQYF TGTGCCAGCAGTTTAGGACTAGCGGGAGTGCAGTACTTC
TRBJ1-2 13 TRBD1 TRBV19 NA CASSGQGIHGYTF TGTGCCAGTAGTGGACAGGGAATCCATGGCTACACCTTC
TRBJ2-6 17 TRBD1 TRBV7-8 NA CASSIRQGESGANVLTF TGTGCCAGCAGCATACGACAGGGAGAATCTGGGGCCAACGTCCTGACTTTC
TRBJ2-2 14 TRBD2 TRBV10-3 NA CAIPGLANTGELFF TGTGCCATCCCTGGACTAGCGAACACCGGGGAGCTGTTTTTT
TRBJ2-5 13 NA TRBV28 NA CASMDPHRETQYF TGTGCCAGCATGGACCCCCACCGTGAGACCCAGTACTTC
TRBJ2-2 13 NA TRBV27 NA CASSPPPDGELFF TGTGCCAGCAGTCCCCCCCCGGATGGGGAGCTGTTTTTT
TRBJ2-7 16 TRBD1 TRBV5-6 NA CASSLGQGAHSYEQYF TGTGCCAGCAGCTTGGGTCAGGGGGCGCACTCCTACGAGCAGTACTTC
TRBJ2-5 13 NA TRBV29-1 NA CSVAGTVKETQYF TGCAGCGTTGCTGGGACCGTGAAAGAGACCCAGTACTTC
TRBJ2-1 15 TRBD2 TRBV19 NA CASSIVAGGPFEQFF TGTGCCAGTAGTATAGTGGCGGGAGGGCCTTTTGAGCAGTTCTTC
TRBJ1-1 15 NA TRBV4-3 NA CASSQEAGPNTEAFF TGCGCCAGCAGCCAAGAGGCGGGGCCCAACACTGAAGCTTTCTTT
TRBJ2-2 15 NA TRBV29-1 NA CSVETGGTGTGELFF TGCAGCGTTGAAACAGGCGGGACCGGCACCGGGGAGCTGTTTTTT
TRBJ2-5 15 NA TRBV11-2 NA CASSSGGVVGETQYF TGTGCCAGCAGCTCCGGGGGCGTTGTGGGAGAGACCCAGTACTTC
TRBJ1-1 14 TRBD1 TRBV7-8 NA CASSSRTGRTEAFF TGTGCCAGCAGCTCAAGGACAGGGCGCACTGAAGCTTTCTTT
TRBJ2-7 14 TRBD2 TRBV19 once CASKDAGGISEQYF TGTGCCTCTAAAGACGCGGGAGGAATATCCGAGCAGTACTTC